These T cell receptor beta chains were read from a single sample in a study of post-analysis software for immune sequencing data. MiXCR was run by TCRdb on the PCR reads, yielding one entry per CDR3 protein. The sample lists 650,000 to 850,000 distinct CDR3 sequences, about 45% occurring once. Source material: blood. These receptors were collected from a girl aged 10-17 years with multiple sclerosis. The CDR3 runs from the conserved cysteine through the conserved F or W. D genes are given only for firm matches. The size of a clone is reported for some rows only, either as once, few or many, or as a class for expanded clones.

>-|TRBV4-3|TRBJ2-1|-
TGCGCCAGCAGCCAAGAACCCGGAAGAGAGCAGTTCTTC
CASSQEPGREQFF
>-|TRBV20-1|TRBJ1-1|few
TGCAGTGCTAGAGGAGGGCCCTCGAACACTGAAGCTTTCTTT
CSARGGPSNTEAFF
>-|TRBV20-1|TRBJ2-1|-
TGCAGTGCTAGGCGCGGGCCAAGGTTGGACAATGAGCAGTTCTTC
CSARRGPRLDNEQFF
>-|TRBV7-8|TRBJ2-3|-
TGTGCCAGCAGCTTAGTTTTTGGGAGCACAGATACGCAGTATTTT
CASSLVFGSTDTQYF
>-|TRBV20-1|TRBJ2-7|few
TGCAGTGCTAGACCATCCCCCGGGCCCAGGTCCGGCGAGCAGTACTTC
CSARPSPGPRSGEQYF
>TRBD1|TRBV9|TRBJ1-2|-
TGTGCCAGCAGCCTCGGCGGGGGACAGGGGAACTATGGCTACACCTTC
CASSLGGGQGNYGYTF
>-|TRBV10-3|TRBJ1-1|-
TGTGCCATCGGTCGGGGCGGGGCTGAAGCTTTCTTT
CAIGRGGAEAFF
>-|TRBV6-5|TRBJ2-7|-
TGTGCCAGCAGTCAAACCTCCCTGAAGGGGACCCCCCAGTACTTC
CASSQTSLKGTPQYF
>TRBD1|TRBV5-1|TRBJ1-2|-
TGCGCCAGCAGCTTCGACAGGGAGCATGGCTACACCTTC
CASSFDREHGYTF
>TRBD1|TRBV29-1|TRBJ1-2|few
TGCAGCACTTTCGGGGACCGGGACAGGGAAAACTATGGCTACACCTTC
CSTFGDRDRENYGYTF
>-|TRBV7-9|TRBJ2-3|-
TGTGCCAGCAGGGACACAGTGGGGCAGATCACAGATACGCAGTATTTT
CASRDTVGQITDTQYF
>TRBD2|TRBV2|TRBJ2-3|-
TGTGCCAGCAATAATTGGTCGGGAGGATGGGGAGATACGCAGTATTTT
CASNNWSGGWGDTQYF
>TRBD2|TRBV3-1|TRBJ2-4|few
TGTGCCAGCAGGCCCTCTAGCGGGAGGGCCTATAACATTCAGTACTTC
CASRPSSGRAYNIQYF
>-|TRBV28|TRBJ2-5|few
TGTGCCAGCAGCCACAGCGGGTTTTGGGAGACCCAGTACTTC
CASSHSGFWETQYF
>TRBD2|TRBV11-2|TRBJ2-3|-
TGTGCCAGCAGCTTAACAAGTGCGGGGGGCACAGATACGCAGTATTTT
CASSLTSAGGTDTQYF
>-|TRBV20-1|TRBJ2-1|-
TGCAGTGCACACTCGGGAAGCGGGCGAGATAATGAGCAGTTCTTC
CSAHSGSGRDNEQFF
>-|TRBV7-3|TRBJ2-2|-
TGTGCCAGCAGACCAATGGATTTAGCCACCGGGGAGCTGTTTTTT
CASRPMDLATGELFF
>-|TRBV7-6|TRBJ1-1|-
TGTGCCAGCAGCTTAAGTTCCCCCGAGCAAGCTTTCTTT
CASSLSSPEQAFF
>-|TRBV11-3|TRBJ2-1|few
TGTGCCAGCAGCCAAACAGCTCGTGAGCAGTTCTTC
CASSQTAREQFF
>-|TRBV12-3/TRBV12-4|TRBJ1-4|many
TGTGCCAGCAGTTTGGGCAGAGGGATTGAAAAACTGTTTTTT
CASSLGRGIEKLFF
>TRBD1|TRBV7-9|TRBJ2-1|-
TGTGCCAGCAGCTCCGGGACAGGGAAATACAATGAGCAGTTCTTC
CASSSGTGKYNEQFF
>-|TRBV28|TRBJ2-7|-
TGTGCCAGCAGCAGGGAGTTGGGGTCGGTCGAGCAGTACTTC
CASSRELGSVEQYF
>-|TRBV15|TRBJ2-3|-
TGTGCCACCAGCCCAGGGTCAGATACGCAGTATTTT
CATSPGSDTQYF
>TRBD2|TRBV24-1|TRBJ2-3|-
TGTGCCACCAGTGATTCGGGAGGGGCTAGCACAGATACGCAGTATTTT
CATSDSGGASTDTQYF
>TRBD2|TRBV7-8|TRBJ2-4|-
TGTGCCAGCAGCTTAGACGGTGGGGGGGGTGGAAACATTCAGTACTTC
CASSLDGGGGGNIQYF
>-|TRBV3-1|TRBJ1-1|-
TGTGCCAGCAGCCGACCCTACAGCGCTGAAGCTTTCTTT
CASSRPYSAEAFF
>TRBD2|TRBV6-5|TRBJ2-7|few
TGTGCCAGCAGTTACTACAACTCCCCGGGACTAGATTCCGAGCAGTACTTC
CASSYYNSPGLDSEQYF
>-|TRBV20-1|TRBJ1-5|-
TGCAGTGCTAGTCGGCGTGGTAGCAATCAGCCCCAGCATTTT
CSASRRGSNQPQHF
>TRBD1|TRBV29-1|TRBJ2-1|few
TGCAGCGTTTTGACAGGGGTACACAATGAGCAGTTCTTC
CSVLTGVHNEQFF
>-|TRBV10-3|TRBJ1-1|-
TGTGCCATCAGTGAGGGGGTTCGGGGCCGTGATACTGAAGCTTTCTTT
CAISEGVRGRDTEAFF